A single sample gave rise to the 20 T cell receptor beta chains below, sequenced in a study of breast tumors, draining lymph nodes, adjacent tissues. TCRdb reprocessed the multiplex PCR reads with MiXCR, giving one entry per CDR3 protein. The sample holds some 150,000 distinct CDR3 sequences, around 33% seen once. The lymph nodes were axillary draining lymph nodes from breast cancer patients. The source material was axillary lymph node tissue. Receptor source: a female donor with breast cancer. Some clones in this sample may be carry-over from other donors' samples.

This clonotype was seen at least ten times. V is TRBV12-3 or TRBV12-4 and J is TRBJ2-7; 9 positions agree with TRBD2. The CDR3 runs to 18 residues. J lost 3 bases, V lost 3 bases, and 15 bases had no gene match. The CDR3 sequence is CASSFEGPVAGALYEQYF. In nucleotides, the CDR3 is TGTGCCAGCAGTTTTGAGGGCCCGGTAGCGGGAGCCCTCTACGAGCAGTACTTC.

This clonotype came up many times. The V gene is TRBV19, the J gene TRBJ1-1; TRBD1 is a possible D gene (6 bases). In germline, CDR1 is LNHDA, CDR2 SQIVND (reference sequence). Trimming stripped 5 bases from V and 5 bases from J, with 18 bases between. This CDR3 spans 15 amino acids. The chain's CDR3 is CASSLGGARRTEAFF. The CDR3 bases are TGTGCCAGTAGTCTCGGGGGGGCGCGGCGGACTGAAGCTTTCTTT.

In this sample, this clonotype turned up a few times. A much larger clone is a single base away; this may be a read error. The CDR3 sequence is CASTPTDYYTF. DNA of the CDR3: TGTGCCAGCACTCCGACAGACTACTACACCTTC. V gene TRBV6-6 combines with J gene TRBJ1-2, with D possibly TRBD1 on 5 matching bases. The CDR3 contains 11 residues. CDR1 is MNHNY and CDR2 is SVGAGI in the germline V gene (reference sequence). V shed 7 bases and J shed 10 bases, with 13 bases lying between them.

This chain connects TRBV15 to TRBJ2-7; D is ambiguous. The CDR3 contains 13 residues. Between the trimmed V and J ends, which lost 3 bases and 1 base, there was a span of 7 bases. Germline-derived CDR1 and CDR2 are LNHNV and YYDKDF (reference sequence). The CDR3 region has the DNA TGTGCCACCAGCAGCGACTGGTCCTACGAGCAGTACTTC. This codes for CATSSDWSYEQYF.

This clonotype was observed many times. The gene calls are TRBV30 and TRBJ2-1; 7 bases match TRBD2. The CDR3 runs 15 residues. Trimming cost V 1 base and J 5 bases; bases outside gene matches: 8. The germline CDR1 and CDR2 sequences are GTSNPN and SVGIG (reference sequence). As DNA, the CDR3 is TGTGCCTGGAGTGGATACCGGGAGGTGAACAATGAGCAGTTCTTC. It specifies CAWSGYREVNNEQFF.

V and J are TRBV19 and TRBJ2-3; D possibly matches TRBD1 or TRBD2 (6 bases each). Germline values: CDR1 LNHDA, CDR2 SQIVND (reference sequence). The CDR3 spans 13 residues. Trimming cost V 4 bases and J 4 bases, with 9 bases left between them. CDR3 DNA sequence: TGTGCCAGTAGTACGGGGGCAGCAGATACGCAGTATTTT. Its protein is CASSTGAADTQYF. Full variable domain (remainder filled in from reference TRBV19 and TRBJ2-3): DGGITQSPKYLFRKEGQNVTLSCEQNLNHDAMYWYRQDPGQGLRLIYYSQIVNDFQKGDIAEGYSVSREKKESFPLTVTSAQKNPTAFYLCASSTGAADTQYFGPGTRLTVL.

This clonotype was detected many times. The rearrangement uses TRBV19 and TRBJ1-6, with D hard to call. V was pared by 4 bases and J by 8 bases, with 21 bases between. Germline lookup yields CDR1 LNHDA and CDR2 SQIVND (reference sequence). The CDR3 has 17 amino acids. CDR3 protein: CASSTLRAGARDSPLHF. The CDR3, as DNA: TGTGCCAGTAGTACCCTCCGGGCAGGAGCAAGAGATTCACCCCTCCACTTT.

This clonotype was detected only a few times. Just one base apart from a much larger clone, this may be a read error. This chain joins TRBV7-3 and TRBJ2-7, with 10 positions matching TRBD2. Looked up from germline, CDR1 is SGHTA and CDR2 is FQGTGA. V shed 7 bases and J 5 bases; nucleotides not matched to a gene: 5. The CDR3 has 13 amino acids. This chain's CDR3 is CASNQREGDEQYF. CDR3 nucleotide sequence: TGTGCCAGCAACCAGCGGGAGGGCGACGAGCAGTACTTC.

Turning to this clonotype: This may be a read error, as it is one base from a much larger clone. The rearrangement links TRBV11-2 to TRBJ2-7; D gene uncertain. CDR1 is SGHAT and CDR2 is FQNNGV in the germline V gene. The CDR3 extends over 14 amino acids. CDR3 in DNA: TGTGCCAGCGGCCAAGTCAGGAGCTCCAACGAGCAGTACTTC. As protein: CASGQVRSSNEQYF.

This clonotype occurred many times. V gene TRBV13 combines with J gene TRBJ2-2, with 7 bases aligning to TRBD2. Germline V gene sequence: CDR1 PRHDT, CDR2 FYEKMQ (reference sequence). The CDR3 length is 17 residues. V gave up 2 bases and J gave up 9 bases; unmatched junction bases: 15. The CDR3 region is CASSLTGGRGRERELFF. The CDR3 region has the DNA TGTGCCAGCAGCTTAACGGGAGGTCGAGGGAGAGAACGGGAGCTGTTTTTT.

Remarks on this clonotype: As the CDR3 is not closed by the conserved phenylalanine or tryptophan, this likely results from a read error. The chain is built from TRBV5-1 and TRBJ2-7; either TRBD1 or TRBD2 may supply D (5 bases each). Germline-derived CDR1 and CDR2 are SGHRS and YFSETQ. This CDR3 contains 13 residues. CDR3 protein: CASSLVLGDDQYS. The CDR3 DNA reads TGCGCCAGCAGCTTGGTGTTAGGGGACGACCAGTACTCC.

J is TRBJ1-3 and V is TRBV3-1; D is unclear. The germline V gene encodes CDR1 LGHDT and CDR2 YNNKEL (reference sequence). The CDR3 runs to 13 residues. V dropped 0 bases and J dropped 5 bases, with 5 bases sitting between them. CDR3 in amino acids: CASSQDDRNTIYF. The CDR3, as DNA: TGTGCCAGCAGCCAAGATGATAGAAACACCATATATTTT.

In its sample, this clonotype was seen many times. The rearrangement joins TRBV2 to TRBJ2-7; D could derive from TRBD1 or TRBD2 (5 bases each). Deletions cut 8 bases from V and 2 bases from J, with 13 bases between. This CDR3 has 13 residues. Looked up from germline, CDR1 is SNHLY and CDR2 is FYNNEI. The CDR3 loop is CASGGRHPYEQYF. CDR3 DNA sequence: TGTGCCAGCGGGGGACGGCACCCCTACGAGCAGTACTTC.

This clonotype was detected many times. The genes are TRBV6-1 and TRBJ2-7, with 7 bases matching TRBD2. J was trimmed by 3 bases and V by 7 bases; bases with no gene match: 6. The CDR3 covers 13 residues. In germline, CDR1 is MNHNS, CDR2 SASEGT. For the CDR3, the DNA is TGTGCCAGCAATAGGCTAGCGGTCTACGAGCAGTACTTC. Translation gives CASNRLAVYEQYF.

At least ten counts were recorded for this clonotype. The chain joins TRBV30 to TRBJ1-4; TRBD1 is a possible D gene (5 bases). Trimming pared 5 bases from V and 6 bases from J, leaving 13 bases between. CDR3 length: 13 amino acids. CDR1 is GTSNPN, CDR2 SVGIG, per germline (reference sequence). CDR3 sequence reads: CAWQSGAHEKLFF. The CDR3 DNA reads TGTGCCTGGCAGAGCGGGGCGCATGAAAAACTGTTTTTT.

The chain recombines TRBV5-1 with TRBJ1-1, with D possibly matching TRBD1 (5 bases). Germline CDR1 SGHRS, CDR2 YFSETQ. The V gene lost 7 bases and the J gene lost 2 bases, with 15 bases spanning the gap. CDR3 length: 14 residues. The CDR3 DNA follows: TGCGCCAGCGGAATAGGACACAAAAACACTGAAGCTTTCTTT. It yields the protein CASGIGHKNTEAFF.

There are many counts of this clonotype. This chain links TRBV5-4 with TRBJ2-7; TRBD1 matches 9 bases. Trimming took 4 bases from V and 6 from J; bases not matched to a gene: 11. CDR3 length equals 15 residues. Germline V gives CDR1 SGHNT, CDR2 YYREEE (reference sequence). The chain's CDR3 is CASSLDRGNLREQYF. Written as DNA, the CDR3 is TGTGCCAGCAGCCTGGACAGGGGAAACCTACGCGAGCAGTACTTC.

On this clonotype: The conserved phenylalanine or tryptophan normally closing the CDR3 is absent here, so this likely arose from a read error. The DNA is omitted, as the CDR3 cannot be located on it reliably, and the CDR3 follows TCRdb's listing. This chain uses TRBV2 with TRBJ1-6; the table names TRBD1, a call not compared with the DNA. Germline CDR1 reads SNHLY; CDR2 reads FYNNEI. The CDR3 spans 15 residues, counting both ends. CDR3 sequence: CASSDWTDTQYPRPC.

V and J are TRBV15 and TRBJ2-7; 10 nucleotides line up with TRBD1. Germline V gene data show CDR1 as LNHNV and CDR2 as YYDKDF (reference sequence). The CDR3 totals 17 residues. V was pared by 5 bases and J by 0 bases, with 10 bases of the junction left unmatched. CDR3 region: CATSGGQGIPYSYEQYF. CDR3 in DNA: TGTGCCACCAGCGGGGGACAGGGGATTCCCTACTCCTACGAGCAGTACTTC.

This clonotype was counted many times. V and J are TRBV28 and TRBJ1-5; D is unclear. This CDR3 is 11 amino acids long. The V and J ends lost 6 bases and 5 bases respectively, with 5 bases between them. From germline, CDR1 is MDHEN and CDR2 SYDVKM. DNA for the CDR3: TGTGCCAGCAGCCGGGATCAGCCCCAGCATTTT. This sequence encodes CASSRDQPQHF.